This passage covers 17 T cell receptor beta chains from one sample sequenced in a study of CD8 T cells in ankylosing spondylitis. Findings of the study overall: Ankylosing spondylitis blood seemed to carry a telltale TCR beta motif made of several highly homologous variants.

Each CDR3 protein gets one entry after TCRdb re-called the 5' RACE reads with MiXCR. The sample gives fewer than 650,000 distinct CDR3 sequences, approximately 11% of which show up once; under 7.5% is in the top ten. The antigens for these receptors are not known. Sequencing was performed on blood, either unsorted or a sorted T cell fraction (not recorded which). The source is a male donor with ankylosing spondylitis.

V and J are TRBV20-1 and TRBJ1-2; no reliable D call. The CDR3 contains 16 residues. Germline CDR1 is DFQATT and CDR2 is SNEGSKA (reference sequence). Trimming cost V 3 bases and J 3 bases, with 20 bases left between them. The CDR3 DNA sequence: TGCAGTGCTAGGGCAAGGTCCTACCTGTTGGACTATGGCTACACCTTC. As protein: CSARARSYLLDYGYTF.

The chain carries TRBV6-5 and TRBJ2-1; TRBD2 is a possible D gene (5 bases). The length of the CDR3 is 15 residues. Germline CDR1 and CDR2: MNHEY and SVGAGI. Trimming stripped 2 bases from V and 4 bases from J, with 12 bases between. The CDR3 here is CASSYGLRDYNEQFF. For the CDR3, the DNA is TGTGCCAGCAGTTACGGTTTGAGGGATTACAATGAGCAGTTCTTC.

The chain employs TRBV20-1 and TRBJ2-1; D is perhaps TRBD1 or TRBD2 (5 bases each). Germline V gives CDR1 DFQATT, CDR2 SNEGSKA (reference sequence). The CDR3 runs 12 residues. The CDR3 sequence is CRTGPSYNEQFF. The CDR3 nucleotides read TGCAGGACGGGACCTTCCTACAATGAGCAGTTCTTC.

The chain links TRBV6-1 to TRBJ2-7, with 9 bases lining up with TRBD2. Per germline, CDR1 MNHNS and CDR2 SASEGT. The CDR3 runs to 17 residues. The ends lost 7 bases at V and 2 bases at J; junction bases unmatched: 15. The CDR3 protein is CASNRFSGAGGPYEQYV. The CDR3 bases are TGTGCCAGCAACCGATTCAGTGGGGCGGGAGGGCCCTACGAGCAGTACGTC.

The CDR3 DNA follows: TGTGCCAGCAGCTTAGCCCCCGACTATCAGCCCCAGCATTTT. Translated: CASSLAPDYQPQHF. This rearrangement joins TRBV7-9 to TRBJ1-5, with no clear D. CDR3 size: 14 residues. The germline gives CDR1 SEHNR, CDR2 FQNEAQ (reference sequence). V lost 0 bases and J 5 bases, leaving 8 bases between the germline ends. Variable domain in full (rest from reference TRBV7-9 and TRBJ1-5): DTGVSQNPRHKITKRGQNVTFRCDPISEHNRLYWYRQTLGQGPEFLTYFQNEAQLEKSRLLSDRFSAERPKGSFSTLEIQRTEQGDSAMYLCASSLAPDYQPQHFGDGTRLSIL.

J is TRBJ2-4 and V is TRBV7-9, with D possibly matching TRBD1 (6 bases). The germline V gene encodes CDR1 SEHNR and CDR2 FQNEAQ (reference sequence). The CDR3 totals 16 residues. The germline V and J ends were trimmed by 3 bases and 5 bases, with 17 bases remaining between them. Here the CDR3 DNA reads TGTGCCAGCAGCTTCCCAGGGGTTTTAGAGGAAAACATTCAGTACTTC. It codes for CASSFPGVLEENIQYF.

This clonotype was found once. The chain carries TRBV5-1 and TRBJ2-1; D is perhaps TRBD2 (5 bases). Germline V lookup: CDR1 SGHRS, CDR2 YFSETQ. CDR3 length: 18 amino acids. V lost 0 bases, J lost 0 bases, and 16 bases lay in between. The CDR3 region is CASSLAGGSVSSYNEQFF. CDR3 bases: TGCGCCAGCAGCTTGGCTGGCGGGTCCGTGAGCTCCTACAATGAGCAGTTCTTC.

The V and J genes are TRBV10-3 and TRBJ2-1; 7 nucleotides align to TRBD2. Germline CDR1 ENHRY, CDR2 SYGVKD. The CDR3 contains 16 residues. Trimming cost V 3 bases and J 1 base; bases outside gene matches: 6. The CDR3 DNA sequence: TGTGCCATCAGTGACTTAGCGGGCCAGTCCTACAATGAGCAGTTCTTC. Translation: CAISDLAGQSYNEQFF.

This clonotype has just a few counts. J is TRBJ2-7 and V is TRBV15; the match to TRBD1 covers 9 bases. Germline lookup yields CDR1 LNHNV and CDR2 YYDKDF (reference sequence). The junction had 9 bases not matched to a gene; V was cut back by 0 bases and J by 3 bases. This CDR3 comprises 17 residues. The CDR3 region has the DNA TGTGCCACCAGCAGAGATCCCCGGACAGGGGAATACTACGAGCAGTACTTC. It codes for CATSRDPRTGEYYEQYF.

This clonotype was detected ten times or more. The CDR3 region is CASSDTGAGLLSYNEQFF. The DNA of the CDR3 is TGCGCCAGCAGCGACACAGGGGCGGGTCTCCTATCTTACAATGAGCAGTTCTTC. The chain employs TRBV5-1 and TRBJ2-1; 7 bases fit TRBD1. Losses at the gene ends were 4 bases for V and 4 bases for J; bases not matched to a gene: 17. Germline V gene lookup returns CDR1 SGHRS and CDR2 YFSETQ. The CDR3 is 18 residues long.

This clonotype was seen only a few times. CDR3 region: CASSPTGWNTIYF. CDR3 DNA sequence: TGTGCCAGCAGCCCTACAGGGTGGAACACCATATATTTT. The V gene is TRBV3-1, the J gene TRBJ1-3, with D possibly matching TRBD1 (6 bases). V dropped 4 bases and J dropped 7 bases, with 11 bases sitting between them. In germline, CDR1 is LGHDT, CDR2 YNNKEL (reference sequence). The CDR3 consists of 13 residues.

This clonotype was found many times. The V call is TRBV5-4, the J call TRBJ2-7; 11 bases are a match to TRBD1. Germline trimming cut 3 bases from V and 10 bases from J; bases unmatched to any gene: 6. The CDR3 has 13 residues. Per the germline V gene, CDR1 is SGHNT and CDR2 is YYREEE (reference sequence). In DNA, the CDR3 is TGTGCCAGCAGCTCCGGGACAGGGGGAACCCAGTACGTC. This gives the protein CASSSGTGGTQYV.

This clonotype was seen many times. This sequence joins TRBV12-3 or TRBV12-4 and TRBJ2-3, with TRBD2 matching 12 bases. CDR3 length: 15 residues. V shed 6 bases and J 7 bases; nucleotides not matched to a gene: 8. This CDR3 is CASSPRLAGAHTQYF. DNA for the CDR3: TGTGCCAGCAGCCCTAGACTAGCGGGAGCCCATACGCAGTATTTT.

This clonotype has a handful of counts. This chain connects TRBV3-1 to TRBJ2-5; D gene ambiguous. The V end lost 0 bases, the J end lost 5 bases, and 16 bases lay between the germline ends. CDR3 size: 16 residues. The germline gives CDR1 LGHDT, CDR2 YNNKEL (reference sequence). CDR3 in amino acids: CASSQEALTGWETQYF. CDR3 DNA sequence: TGTGCCAGCAGCCAAGAGGCACTTACCGGTTGGGAGACCCAGTACTTC.

The sample holds a few counts of this clonotype. This rearrangement joins TRBV7-2 to TRBJ1-1; D ambiguous. The V gene lost 1 base and the J gene lost 6 bases, with 9 bases spanning the gap. Germline CDR1 SGHTA, CDR2 FQGNSA. The CDR3 has 13 residues. Here the CDR3 DNA reads TGTGCCAGCAGCTTAGGCCGAGGGTCTGAAGCTTTCTTT. Translating gives CASSLGRGSEAFF.

This clonotype was detected only a few times. The chain employs TRBV30 and TRBJ2-7, with a weak D call TRBD2 (6 bases). Trimming cost V 0 bases and J 3 bases, with 6 bases left between them. This CDR3 is built from 12 residues. Germline values: CDR1 GTSNPN, CDR2 SVGIG (reference sequence). CDR3 sequence: CAWSVGGYEQYF. In nucleotides, the CDR3 is TGTGCCTGGAGTGTCGGGGGCTACGAGCAGTACTTC.

This clonotype was counted at least ten times. This chain uses TRBV29-1 with TRBJ2-2, with 8 positions matching TRBD1. The CDR3 runs 13 residues. V lost 2 bases, J lost 6 bases, and 2 bases stayed unmatched. Germline V gives CDR1 SQVTM, CDR2 ANQGSEA. In DNA form, the CDR3 reads TGCAGCGTTGAATCAGGGGGCGCCGGGGAGCTGTTTTTT. Residues: CSVESGGAGELFF.